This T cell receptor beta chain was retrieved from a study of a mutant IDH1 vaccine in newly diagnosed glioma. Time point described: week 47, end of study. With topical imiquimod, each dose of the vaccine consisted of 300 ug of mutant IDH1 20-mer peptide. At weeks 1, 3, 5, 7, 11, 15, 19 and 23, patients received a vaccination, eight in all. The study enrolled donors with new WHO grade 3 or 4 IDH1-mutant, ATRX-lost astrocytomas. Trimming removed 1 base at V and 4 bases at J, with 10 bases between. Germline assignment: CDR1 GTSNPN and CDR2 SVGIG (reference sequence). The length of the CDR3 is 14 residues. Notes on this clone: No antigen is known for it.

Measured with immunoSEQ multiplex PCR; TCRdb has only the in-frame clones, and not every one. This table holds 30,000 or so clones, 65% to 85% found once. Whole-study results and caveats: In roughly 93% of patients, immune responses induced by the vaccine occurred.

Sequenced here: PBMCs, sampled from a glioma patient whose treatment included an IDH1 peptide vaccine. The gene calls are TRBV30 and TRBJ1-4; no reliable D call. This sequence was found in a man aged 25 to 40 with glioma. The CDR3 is CAWSALGINEKLFF. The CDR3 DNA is TGTGCCTGGAGTGCCCTGGGGATTAATGAAAAACTGTTTTTT. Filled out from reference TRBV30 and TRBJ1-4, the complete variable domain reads SQTIHQWPATLVQPVGSPLSLECTVEGTSNPNLYWYRQAAGRGLQLLFYSVGIGQISSEVPQNLSASRPQDRQFILSSKKLLLSDSGFYLCAWSALGINEKLFFGSGTQLSVL.